Listed here are 10 T cell receptor beta chains from one sample, sequenced in a study of blood T cell repertoires in COVID-19. Only in-frame clones appear in the TCRdb table, and some are missing; sequencing was by immunoSEQ multiplex PCR. Of 200,000 to 250,000 clones listed, around 84% are singletons. Sequencing was done on a sample of peripheral blood. All receptors derive from a woman aged 70-85 years with active or convalescent COVID-19.

This rearrangement joins TRBV12-1 to TRBJ1-2; the table's D call TRBD1 went unverified against the DNA. TRBV12-1 is described as a pseudogene. CDR3 size: 14 residues. CDR3 nucleotides: TGTGCCAGCAGCTGGACAGCCCTCCCCTATGGCTACACCTTC. Its protein is CASSWTALPYGYTF.

Only one count was recorded for this clone. The genes are TRBV5-1 and TRBJ1-2, with 8 positions matching TRBD1. CDR3 length: 15 residues. V lost 6 bases and J lost 2; bases outside the gene matches: 9. The germline CDR1 and CDR2 sequences are SGHRS and YFSETQ. CDR3 bases: TGCGCCAGCATTGAAAGTAGGGACAGGAACTATGGCTACACCTTC. This codes for CASIESRDRNYGYTF.

The chain employs TRBV6-5 and TRBJ2-7, with TRBD1 matching 7 bases. The CDR3 is made up of 14 amino acids. Germline CDR1 is MNHEY and CDR2 is SVGAGI. The trim removed 2 bases at V and 2 bases at J, leaving 3 bases unmatched. CDR3 sequence (DNA): TGTGCCAGCAGTTACGGGGACAGCACCTACGAGCAGTACTTC. Its translation is CASSYGDSTYEQYF.

The chain links TRBV5-4 to TRBJ1-5; 8 bases align to TRBD1. This CDR3 has 17 amino acids. The V gene end was trimmed by 3 bases and the J gene end by 2 bases; junction bases not matched to a gene: 10. Germline assignment: CDR1 SGHNT and CDR2 YYREEE (reference sequence). In DNA, the CDR3 is TGTGCCAGCAGCTCGCAGGGGGCTGAGGGACGCAATCAGCCCCAGCATTTT. Translating it yields CASSSQGAEGRNQPQHF.

The chain joins TRBV19 to TRBJ1-5; possible D gene TRBD1, 5 bases. This CDR3 comprises 17 residues. The V gene lost 1 base and the J gene lost 1 base, with 14 bases spanning the gap. Germline V gives CDR1 LNHDA, CDR2 SQIVND (reference sequence). The CDR3 DNA reads TGTGCCAGTAGTATAGGGGGAGGGCAGGGCAGCAATCAGCCCCAGCATTTT. It specifies CASSIGGGQGSNQPQHF.

The rearrangement joins TRBV5-5 to TRBJ1-3; D gene ambiguous. Trimming stripped 6 bases from V and 0 bases from J, with 10 bases between. CDR3 size: 14 residues. Per the germline V gene, CDR1 is SGHKS and CDR2 is YYEKEE (reference sequence). DNA of the CDR3: TGTGCCAGCAACGGTCCGCGCTCTGGAAACACCATATATTTT. Amino acids: CASNGPRSGNTIYF.

This chain uses TRBV27 with TRBJ2-3; 8 bases match TRBD1. From germline, CDR1 is MNHEY and CDR2 SMNVEV (reference sequence). This CDR3 is 17 amino acids long. J lost 4 bases, V lost 0 bases, and 9 bases had no gene match. CDR3 sequence (DNA): TGTGCCAGCAGTTTATCCTACCGGGACAGGAGTGCAGATACGCAGTATTTT. Its translation: CASSLSYRDRSADTQYF.

The genes are TRBV6-1 and TRBJ2-7; TRBD1 might be the D (6 bases). CDR1 and CDR2 from the germline V gene are MNHNS and SASEGT. The length of the CDR3 is 15 residues. Trimming removed 1 base from V and 2 bases from J, with 12 bases in between. The CDR3 DNA follows: TGTGCCAGCAGTGAAGGGACAGTGCAAACCTACGAGCAGTACTTC. This gives the protein CASSEGTVQTYEQYF.

To note about this clone: The sample has other DNA sequences that encode this CDR3 too. This sequence joins TRBV5-6 and TRBJ1-2, with 10 positions matching TRBD1. Germline V gene lookup returns CDR1 SGHDT and CDR2 YYEEEE. The V gene end was trimmed by 4 bases and the J gene end by 5 bases; junction bases not matched to a gene: 2. The CDR3 has 13 amino acids. The CDR3 reads CASSPDRGYGYTF. The CDR3 bases are TGTGCCAGCAGCCCGGACAGGGGGTATGGCTACACCTTC.

This sequence joins TRBV15 and TRBJ1-2; TRBD1 might be the D (5 bases). V was clipped by 0 bases and J by 4 bases, with 12 bases between them. Germline V gene data show CDR1 as LNHNV and CDR2 as YYDKDF (reference sequence). The CDR3 sequence is 15 residues long. CDR3 protein: CATSRDHGGTYGYTF. The CDR3 DNA is TGTGCCACCAGCAGAGATCATGGGGGGACCTATGGCTACACCTTC.